These 29 T cell receptor beta chains were all obtained from the same sample, sequenced in a study of T cell changes during pregnancy in multiple sclerosis. Only in-frame clones appear in the TCRdb table, and some are missing; sequencing was by immunoSEQ multiplex PCR. The sample holds about 79,000 clones, about 94% seen once. Specimen: peripheral blood, collected in the second trimester of pregnancy. Every receptor here comes from a female donor in good health, enrolled as a control in a pregnancy study.

The chain carries TRBV30 and TRBJ2-3, with D possibly being TRBD2 (5 bases). CDR1 GTSNPN and CDR2 SVGIG come from the germline V gene (reference sequence). Trimming stripped 0 bases from V and 1 base from J, with 5 bases between. CDR3 size: 13 residues. For the CDR3, the DNA is TGTGCCTGGAGTGTTAGCGGCACAGATACGCAGTATTTT. This gives the protein CAWSVSGTDTQYF. Supplemented by reference TRBV30 and TRBJ2-3, the full variable domain reads SQTIHQWPATLVQPVGSPLSLECTVEGTSNPNLYWYRQAAGRGLQLLFYSVGIGQISSEVPQNLSASRPQDRQFILSSKKLLLSDSGFYLCAWSVSGTDTQYFGPGTRLTVL.

The rearrangement joins TRBV10-1 to TRBJ1-1; D remains unclear. CDR3 length: 14 residues. CDR1 and CDR2 from the germline V gene are WNHNN and SYGVQD (reference sequence). V was cut by 3 bases and J by 5 bases, with 13 bases left in between. CDR3 sequence reads: CASSEGVLRTEAFF. The DNA for the CDR3 is TGCGCCAGCAGTGAAGGAGTATTGAGGACTGAAGCTTTCTTT.

The V and J genes are TRBV4-3 and TRBJ2-3, with D possibly being TRBD2 (6 bases). The V end was cut by 0 bases, the J end by 6 bases, with 10 bases between. Germline V gene lookup returns CDR1 LGHNA and CDR2 YSLEER. The CDR3 length is 14 residues. The CDR3 sequence is CASSQDRDFDTQYF. The CDR3 DNA reads as TGCGCCAGCAGCCAAGATCGGGACTTTGATACGCAGTATTTT.

The rearrangement joins TRBV21-1 to TRBJ1-2; the tabulated D call, TRBD1, remains unverified against the DNA. TRBV21-1 is noted as a pseudogene. The CDR3 extends over 18 amino acids. The CDR3: CASSKEGGRGLANYGYTF. The DNA for the CDR3 is TGTGCCAGCAGCAAAGAAGGGGGTAGGGGGCTAGCTAACTATGGCTACACCTTC.

The chain combines TRBV4-1 with TRBJ1-2, with TRBD1 as a possible D gene (5 bases). With 0 bases removed from V and 4 bases from J, the gap between germline ends came to 18 bases. The CDR3 runs to 17 residues. CDR1 is MGHRA, CDR2 YSYEKL, per germline. CDR3: CASSQDQRHRIAYGYTF. The CDR3 DNA sequence: TGCGCCAGCAGCCAAGATCAGAGGCACAGGATCGCCTATGGCTACACCTTC.

This chain links TRBV6-6 with TRBJ1-3; D is uncertain. The germline V and J ends were trimmed by 8 bases and 1 base, with 6 bases remaining between them. CDR1 and CDR2 (germline): MNHNY, SVGAGI (reference sequence). CDR3 length: 12 residues. Written as DNA, the CDR3 is TGTGCCAGCGGAGGATCTGGAAACACCATATATTTT. Translating it yields CASGGSGNTIYF.

The chain links TRBV7-2 to TRBJ2-1; 10 bases line up with TRBD2. The trim removed 6 bases at V and 4 bases at J, leaving 12 bases unmatched. The CDR3 has 17 amino acids. The V gene's germline CDR1 is SGHTA and CDR2 FQGNSA. CDR3 DNA sequence: TGTGCCAGCAGACCTTTAACTAGCGGGGACCATTACAATGAGCAGTTCTTC. Protein product: CASRPLTSGDHYNEQFF.

The rearrangement uses TRBV7-9 and TRBJ2-6, with 7 bases identical to TRBD1. V was clipped by 6 bases and J by 1 base; unmatched bases: 12. Per the germline V gene, CDR1 is SEHNR and CDR2 is FQNEAQ (reference sequence). The CDR3 loop spans 18 amino acids. The CDR3 sequence: CASRANRGAYSGANVLTF. For the CDR3, the DNA is TGTGCCAGCAGGGCTAACAGGGGCGCTTATTCTGGGGCCAACGTCCTGACTTTC.

This clone was recorded once. The rearrangement joins TRBV29-1 to TRBJ1-2; D not resolved. Trimming cost V 4 bases and J 5 bases, with 11 bases left between them. Per germline, CDR1 SQVTM and CDR2 ANQGSEA. This CDR3 has 12 residues. In DNA form, the CDR3 reads TGCAGCGTTGGGACTGAAATTTATGGCTACACCTTC. As protein: CSVGTEIYGYTF.

The chain combines TRBV4-2 with TRBJ2-3; 8 nucleotides align to TRBD2. Germline trimming cut 4 bases from V and 2 bases from J; bases unmatched to any gene: 8. Germline assignment: CDR1 LGHNA and CDR2 YNFKEQ. CDR3 length equals 16 residues. The chain's CDR3 is CASSPTAGGDTDTQYF. CDR3 nucleotide sequence: TGTGCCAGCAGCCCGACTGCGGGGGGCGACACAGATACGCAGTATTTT.

V and J are TRBV6-5 and TRBJ1-2, with D possibly being TRBD1 (6 bases). CDR3 length: 14 amino acids. Germline CDR1 MNHEY, CDR2 SVGAGI. The V and J ends lost 4 bases and 4 bases respectively, with 13 bases between them. CDR3 sequence reads: CASSSQGQIYGYTF. The CDR3 region has the DNA TGTGCCAGCAGTTCCCAGGGACAAATCTATGGCTACACCTTC.

The chain has TRBV10-3 and TRBJ2-3, with TRBD2 matching 10 bases. The CDR3 is 17 residues long. V lost 1 base, J lost 0 bases, and 4 bases stayed unmatched. Per germline, CDR1 ENHRY and CDR2 SYGVKD. CDR3 DNA sequence: TGTGCCATCAGTGAGTTTGCTAGCGGGGGAAGCACAGATACGCAGTATTTT. Protein: CAISEFASGGSTDTQYF.

This chain joins TRBV6-6 and TRBJ1-2, with TRBD1 matching over 7 bases. The length of the CDR3 is 15 residues. The V segment lost 7 bases and the J segment 7 bases; nucleotides outside the gene matches: 15. The germline CDR1 and CDR2 sequences are MNHNY and SVGAGI (reference sequence). Here the CDR3 DNA reads TGTGCCAGCACCCAGCCCACCAGGGGGGAGTTTGGCTACACCTTC. Amino acid sequence: CASTQPTRGEFGYTF.

The rearrangement joins TRBV7-9 to TRBJ1-2, with 9 bases fitting TRBD1. CDR3 length equals 15 residues. Per the germline V gene, CDR1 is SEHNR and CDR2 is FQNEAQ (reference sequence). The V gene end was trimmed by 1 base and the J gene end by 5 bases; junction bases not matched to a gene: 5. The DNA for the CDR3 is TGTGCCAGCAGCTTAGGTAGGGGACAGGGATATGGCTACACCTTC. This gives the protein CASSLGRGQGYGYTF.

The rearrangement uses TRBV5-4 and TRBJ2-7, with TRBD1 matching 7 bases. V trimming: 0 bases; J trimming: 2 bases; junction bases outside the gene matches: 5. The CDR3 extends over 15 amino acids. Germline values: CDR1 SGHNT, CDR2 YYREEE (reference sequence). CDR3 DNA sequence: TGTGCCAGCAGCTTGGACTGGGGGACAGCCTACGAGCAGTACTTC. This codes for CASSLDWGTAYEQYF.

The V gene is TRBV21-1, the J gene TRBJ1-2. TRBV21-1 corresponds to a pseudogene. There are 12 residues in the CDR3. CDR3 bases: TGTGCCAGCAGCAATGGGGGGAATGGCTACACCTTC. Its translation: CASSNGGNGYTF.

CDR3 loop: CASSLLPGQGLDEQFF. The CDR3 DNA reads TGTGCCAGCAGTTTACTACCGGGACAGGGGCTAGATGAGCAGTTCTTC. The rearrangement uses TRBV5-4 and TRBJ2-1, with 10 nucleotides matching TRBD1. Germline V gives CDR1 SGHNT, CDR2 YYREEE (reference sequence). The V segment lost 5 bases and the J segment 8 bases; nucleotides outside the gene matches: 13. The CDR3 covers 16 residues.

In DNA, the CDR3 is TGTGCCAGTAGTAAGGGACAGGGGGCGACCTACCTCTATGGCTACACCTTC. It yields the protein CASSKGQGATYLYGYTF. The rearrangement links TRBV19 to TRBJ1-2; TRBD1 matches at 12 bases. The CDR3 consists of 17 residues. The germline V gene encodes CDR1 LNHDA and CDR2 SQIVND (reference sequence). Trimming at V came to 4 bases and at J to 4 bases, leaving 10 bases not matched to a gene.

This chain connects TRBV5-6 to TRBJ1-5; 9 bases fit TRBD1. This CDR3 contains 15 residues. After removal of 1 base from V and 7 bases from J, the junction contained 6 bases not matched to a gene. Germline assignment: CDR1 SGHDT and CDR2 YYEEEE. The CDR3 reads CASSLSQGAIQPQHF. CDR3 sequence (DNA): TGTGCCAGCAGCTTGTCACAGGGGGCTATACAGCCCCAGCATTTT.

V is TRBV30 and J is TRBJ1-1, with D unresolved. This CDR3 region has 12 residues. Trimming left V 2 bases short and J 1 base short, with 5 bases between. Germline CDR1 and CDR2: GTSNPN and SVGIG (reference sequence). CDR3 region: CAWSRENTEAFF. The CDR3 DNA is TGTGCCTGGAGTCGGGAGAACACTGAAGCTTTCTTT.

This clone was observed a single time. The rearrangement links TRBV18 to TRBJ2-7, with 8 bases matching TRBD1. With 3 bases clipped from V and 0 bases from J, the junction kept 4 bases outside the gene matches. CDR1 is KGHSH and CDR2 is LQKENI in the germline V gene. CDR3 length: 15 amino acids. CDR3 nucleotide sequence: TGTGCCAGCTCACCCCAGGACAGGGTCTCCTACGAGCAGTACTTC. It specifies CASSPQDRVSYEQYF.

The chain uses TRBV9 and TRBJ2-1; TRBD1 aligns across 7 bases. This CDR3 has 16 amino acids. V was pared by 0 bases and J by 0 bases, with 3 bases of the junction left unmatched. In germline, CDR1 is SGDLS, CDR2 YYNGEE. CDR3 nucleotide sequence: TGTGCCAGCAGCGTAGGGTACAGGGGCTCCTACAATGAGCAGTTCTTC. The encoded protein is CASSVGYRGSYNEQFF. Full variable domain (missing parts from reference TRBV9 and TRBJ2-1): DSGVTQTPKHLITATGQRVTLRCSPRSGDLSVYWYQQSLDQGLQFLIQYYNGEERAKGNILERFSAQQFPDLHSELNLSSLELGDSALYFCASSVGYRGSYNEQFFGPGTRLTVL.

The genes are TRBV9 and TRBJ1-1, with D perhaps matching TRBD1 (6 bases). The germline V gene encodes CDR1 SGDLS and CDR2 YYNGEE. Deletions cut 0 bases from V and 3 bases from J, with 12 bases between. CDR3 size: 15 residues. For the CDR3, the DNA is TGTGCCAGCAGCGTAGGAACAGGGTGGGACACTGAAGCTTTCTTT. As protein: CASSVGTGWDTEAFF.

The chain combines TRBV6-6 with TRBJ2-7; 8 bases are shared with TRBD1. The V and J ends lost 6 bases and 3 bases, in that order; junction bases with no gene match: 10. The CDR3 covers 15 residues. CDR1 is MNHNY and CDR2 is SVGAGI in the germline V gene (reference sequence). The DNA of the CDR3 is TGTGCCAGCAGCAACCGAGGTGGACAGGGCTACGAGCAGTACTTC. Its protein product is CASSNRGGQGYEQYF.

This chain connects TRBV7-2 to TRBJ1-6; tentatively, D is TRBD1 (5 bases). Deletions cut 2 bases from V and 10 bases from J, with 12 bases between. The length of the CDR3 is 14 residues. Germline values: CDR1 SGHTA, CDR2 FQGNSA. The CDR3 region is CASSLREGWSPLHF. DNA of the CDR3: TGTGCCAGCAGCTTAAGGGAGGGGTGGTCACCCCTCCACTTT.

The chain links TRBV9 to TRBJ1-3, with a possible D match to TRBD1 (6 bases). The V gene's germline CDR1 is SGDLS and CDR2 YYNGEE. CDR3 length: 17 residues. The V end lost 3 bases, the J end lost 0 bases, and 16 bases lay between the germline ends. The DNA of the CDR3 is TGTGCCAGCAGCGGGGGAGGGGGGGAACACTCTGGAAACACCATATATTTT. It is translated as CASSGGGGEHSGNTIYF.

This chain joins TRBV7-2 and TRBJ1-5; D may be TRBD1 (5 bases). The CDR3 runs to 15 residues. The germline CDR1 and CDR2 sequences are SGHTA and FQGNSA. V gave up 2 bases and J gave up 5 bases, with 13 bases separating them. Here the CDR3 reads CASSLLPGRDQPQHF. In nucleotides, the CDR3 is TGTGCCAGCAGCTTACTTCCAGGCAGGGATCAGCCCCAGCATTTT. Together with reference TRBV7-2 and TRBJ1-5, the CDR3 gives the full variable domain: GAGVSQSPSNKVTEKGKDVELRCDPISGHTALYWYRQSLGQGLEFLIYFQGNSAPDKSGLPSDRFSAERTGGSVSTLTIQRTQQEDSAVYLCASSLLPGRDQPQHFGDGTRLSIL.

This rearrangement joins TRBV30 to TRBJ1-6; D is ambiguous. The CDR3 runs 15 residues. CDR1 is GTSNPN, CDR2 SVGIG, per germline (reference sequence). V was pared by 5 bases and J by 7 bases, with 18 bases between. In DNA, the CDR3 is TGTGCCTGGGGTGGCCCCGGGGTGAGCAATTCACCCCTCCACTTT. Amino acid sequence: CAWGGPGVSNSPLHF.

The rearrangement uses TRBV4-3 and TRBJ1-6; D gene uncertain. This CDR3 has 16 residues. V shed 0 bases and J shed 0 bases, with 6 bases lying between them. Germline assignment: CDR1 LGHNA and CDR2 YSLEER. The CDR3 DNA sequence: TGCGCCAGCAGCCAAGAGGGGAGCTCCTATAATTCACCCCTCCACTTT. Residues: CASSQEGSSYNSPLHF.